There are a few counts of the clone carrying this T cell receptor (beta chain). The data derive from a study of human T cells and chemical hapten exposure. Study overall: Small differences in pooled library volume mainly drove the variation in TCR yields per sample.

One entry per CDR3 protein results from TCRdb running MiXCR on the RACE reads. The sample includes 110,000 to 150,000 distinct CDR3 sequences, 10% to 15% of them seen just once. Time point described: patch test 2, 6 weeks after DPC sensitization. The treatment was: therapeutic diphenylcyclopropenone sensitization with weekly scalp DPC. Germline V gene lookup returns CDR1 SQVTM and CDR2 ANQGSEA. The CDR3 loop spans 11 amino acids. Trimming removed 4 bases from V and 5 bases from J; junction bases left unmatched: 1. Specimen: whole blood, collected in connection with sensitization to the hapten diphenylcyclopropenone (DPC). The gene calls are TRBV29-1 and TRBJ2-7; 8 positions agree with TRBD1. This TCR was recovered from a woman aged 50 to 65 with alopecia areata. Some clones in this sample may be carry-over from other donors' samples. The CDR3 spells CSVGQGNEQYF. The CDR3 region has the DNA TGCAGCGTTGGACAGGGGAACGAGCAGTACTTC.